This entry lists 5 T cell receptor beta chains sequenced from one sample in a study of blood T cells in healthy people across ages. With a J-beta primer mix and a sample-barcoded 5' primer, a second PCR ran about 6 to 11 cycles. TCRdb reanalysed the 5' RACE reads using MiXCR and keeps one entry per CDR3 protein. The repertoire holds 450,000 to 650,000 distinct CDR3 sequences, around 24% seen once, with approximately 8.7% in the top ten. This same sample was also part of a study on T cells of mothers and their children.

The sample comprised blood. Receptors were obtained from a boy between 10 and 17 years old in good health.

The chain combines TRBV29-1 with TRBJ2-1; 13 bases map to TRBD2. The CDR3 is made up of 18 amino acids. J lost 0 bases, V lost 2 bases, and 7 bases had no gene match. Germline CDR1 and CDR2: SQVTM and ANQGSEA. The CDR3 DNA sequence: TGCAGCGTTGAACCGGGACTAGCGGGATGGAGCTCCTACAATGAGCAGTTCTTC. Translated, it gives CSVEPGLAGWSSYNEQFF.

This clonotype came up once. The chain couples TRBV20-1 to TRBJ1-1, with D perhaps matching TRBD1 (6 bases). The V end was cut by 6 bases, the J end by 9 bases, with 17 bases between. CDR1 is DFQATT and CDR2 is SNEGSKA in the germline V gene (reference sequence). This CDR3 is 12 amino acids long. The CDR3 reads CSATGTGTKAFF. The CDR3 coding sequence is TGCAGTGCCACAGGAACAGGGACTAAAGCTTTCTTT.

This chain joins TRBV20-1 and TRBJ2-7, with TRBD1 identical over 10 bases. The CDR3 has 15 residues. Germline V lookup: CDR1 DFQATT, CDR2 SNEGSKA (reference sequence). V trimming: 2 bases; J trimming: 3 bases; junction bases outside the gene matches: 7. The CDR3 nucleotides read TGCAGTGCTAGAAAAGGGAGGACAGGGGGCTACGAGCAGTACTTC. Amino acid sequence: CSARKGRTGGYEQYF.

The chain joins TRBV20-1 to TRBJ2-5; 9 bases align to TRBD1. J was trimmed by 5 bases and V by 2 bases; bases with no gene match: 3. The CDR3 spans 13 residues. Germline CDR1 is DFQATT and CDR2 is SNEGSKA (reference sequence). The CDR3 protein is CSARTDRGETQYF. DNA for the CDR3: TGCAGTGCTAGAACGGACAGGGGTGAGACCCAGTACTTC.

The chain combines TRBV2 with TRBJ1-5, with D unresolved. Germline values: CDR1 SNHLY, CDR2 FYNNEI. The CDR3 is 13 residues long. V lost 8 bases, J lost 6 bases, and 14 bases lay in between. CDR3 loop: CASEMMGVQPQHF. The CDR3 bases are TGTGCCAGCGAGATGATGGGAGTTCAGCCCCAGCATTTT.